Below, 4 T cell receptor beta chains from the same sample are listed, as sequenced in a study of T cell responses to AZD1222 COVID-19 vaccine. Method: immunoSEQ multiplex PCR; TCRdb's copy keeps in-frame clones and lacks some. The repertoire consists of tens of thousands of clones, with around nine tenths occurring once and the leading ten covering less than 20%. Specimen: peripheral blood, collected on day 0 of AZD1222 vaccination. The receptors stem from an adult in good health.

This clone has only one observation. V usage is TRBV29-1 and J usage is TRBJ2-3, with D possibly TRBD1 on 5 matching bases. CDR3 length: 15 amino acids. The V gene's germline CDR1 is SQVTM and CDR2 ANQGSEA. V was pared by 4 bases and J by 2 bases, with 16 bases between. The DNA for the CDR3 is TGCAGCGTTGGAGGCCTCCAGGGAATCACAGATACGCAGTATTTT. It codes for CSVGGLQGITDTQYF.

This sequence joins TRBV6-2 or TRBV6-3 and TRBJ2-1, with D possibly being TRBD2 (5 bases). V gave up 6 bases and J gave up 9 bases, with 18 bases separating them. CDR1 and CDR2 from the germline V gene are MNHEY and SVGEGT. The CDR3 extends over 14 amino acids. The CDR3 DNA reads as TGTGCCAGCAGCCCTATAGCCCTTGGGAGTGAGCAGTTCTTC. This encodes CASSPIALGSEQFF.

The chain is built from TRBV28 and TRBJ1-3, with unresolved D. V gave up 4 bases and J gave up 3 bases, with 7 bases separating them. Germline V CDR1 and CDR2: MDHEN, SYDVKM. The CDR3 runs to 13 residues. DNA of the CDR3: TGTGCCAGCAGTTCCGTCGTTGGAAACACCATATATTTT. It specifies CASSSVVGNTIYF.

The chain has TRBV19 and TRBJ2-5, with a possible D match to TRBD2 (5 bases). CDR1 and CDR2 from the germline V gene are LNHDA and SQIVND (reference sequence). Trimming removed 7 bases from V and 5 bases from J, with 14 bases in between. CDR3 length: 13 residues. The CDR3 coding sequence is TGTGCCAGTAAGGTCAGCGGTGCGGAGACCCAGTACTTC. The encoded protein is CASKVSGAETQYF. The full variable domain, completed using reference TRBV19 and TRBJ2-5, is DGGITQSPKYLFRKEGQNVTLSCEQNLNHDAMYWYRQDPGQGLRLIYYSQIVNDFQKGDIAEGYSVSREKKESFPLTVTSAQKNPTAFYLCASKVSGAETQYFGPGTRLLVL.